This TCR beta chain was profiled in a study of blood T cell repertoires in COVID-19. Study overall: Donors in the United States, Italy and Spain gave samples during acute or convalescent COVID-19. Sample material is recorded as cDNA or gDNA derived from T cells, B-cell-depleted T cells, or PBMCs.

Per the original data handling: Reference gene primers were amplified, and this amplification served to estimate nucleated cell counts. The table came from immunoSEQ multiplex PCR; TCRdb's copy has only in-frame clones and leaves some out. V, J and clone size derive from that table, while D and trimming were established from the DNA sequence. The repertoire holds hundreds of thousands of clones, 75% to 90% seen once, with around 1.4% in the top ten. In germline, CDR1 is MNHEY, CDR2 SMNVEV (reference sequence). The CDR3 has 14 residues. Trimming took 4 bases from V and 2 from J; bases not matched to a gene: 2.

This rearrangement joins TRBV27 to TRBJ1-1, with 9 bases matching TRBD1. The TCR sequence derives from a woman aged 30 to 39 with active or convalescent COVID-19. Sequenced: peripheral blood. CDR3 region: CASSSDRGNTEAFF. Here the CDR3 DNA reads TGTGCCAGCAGTTCGGACAGGGGAAACACTGAAGCTTTCTTT.